The following is a TCR beta chain sequence with its context. The antigen this receptor binds is unknown. The input lacks base qualities; no much larger clone sits a single base away. The immunoSEQ Assay, a bias-controlled multiplex PCR, was used to amplify TCRbeta CDR3 regions from genomic DNA. Processing in the source paper ran as follows. Within the assay, amplification of reference gene primers was used to estimate how many nucleated cells each sample contained. To quantify the absolute abundance of each unique TCRbeta CDR3 rearrangement, sequence reads were collapsed and filtered. For each sample, productive Simpson clonality was calculated as the square root of Simpson's diversity index across productive rearrangements. In TCRdb, the immuneACCESS table is reduced to in-frame sequences with V and J assigned. These tables do not hold every clone; where another copy was compared, an unresolved V gene accounts for under half, and the others remain unexplained. V and J calls and clone size are as listed in that table; D and trimming were resolved from the DNA. The sample includes roughly 300,000 clones, with about 90% observed a single time. 1% of the sample is taken by the ten largest.

The data stem from a study of blood T cell repertoires in COVID-19 (dated by TCRdb to 2020 to 2021). Regarding the study in general: Samples covering the acute and convalescent phases of COVID-19 were provided by collaborators in the United States, Italy and Spain. The material from the prospective study consisted of cDNA or gDNA derived from T cells, B-cell-depleted T cells, or PBMCs. Subjects who had been exposed to COVID-19, were actively infected with it, or had recovered from it provided the deeply sampled blood TCRbeta repertoires that made up the dataset. A freely available public database, intended as a resource for researchers studying the immune response to SARS-CoV-2, is where the repertoires were released. The samples were drawn from two sources: the first 160 participants of the ongoing ImmuneRACE study, and over 950 subjects contributed by 6 global collaborators. A de-identified subject ID, COVID-19 status, age in years and sex were almost always included in the sample metadata. Where available, HLA class I and class II types were taken from metadata supplied by the sample provider and were not determined by assay-based typing.

Broader findings and caveats from the paper: The quantity of clinical and demographic metadata differed by source and by participant and was supplied without curation.

Participants in the prospective study were enrolled through a virtual design, were aged about 18 to 90 years, and lived in approximately 25 United States geographic areas. In the prospective study, cohorts were assigned on the basis of participant-reported clinical history obtained from a screening survey and a study questionnaire. Recovered participants in ImmuneRACE Cohort 3 were defined by two consecutive negative NP/OP PCR tests, clearance by a healthcare professional, or resolution of symptoms. Mobile phlebotomists in the prospective study collected whole blood, serum and a nasopharyngeal or oropharyngeal swab from every participant. Participants in the prospective study had the option to provide additional blood draws and questionnaires over a roughly two-month period. Blood samples from the prospective study were shipped frozen or at room temperature prior to DNA extraction. The CDR3 sequence holds 15 residues, the cysteine and phenylalanine included. The read is trimmed to its CDR3 DNA, 45 bases read in frame from base 1. The CDR1 and CDR2 encoded by the germline V gene are MGHRA and YSYEKL. V and J lose 0 bases and 5 bases, and a span of 14 bases separates them.

The rearrangement joined TRBV4-1 to TRBJ2-7; TRBD2 is a possible D gene, resting on 5 matching bases. The sequence derives from a woman aged 25 to 39 who had recovered from COVID-19. Material: PBMCs or T cells enriched from blood (not recorded which). DNA sequence: TGCGCCAGCAGCCAAGAAAGAGGGCGAGGAGACGAGCAGTACTTC. It translates to CASSQERGRGDEQYF.